The source of this TCR beta chain is a study of blood T cell repertoires in COVID-19. In the study overall: Researchers got acute and convalescent COVID-19 samples from the United States, Italy and Spain. T cells, B-cell-depleted T cells, or PBMCs provided the cDNA or gDNA that served as material.

This clone was recorded only once. Source study methods: Counts of nucleated cells, estimated from reference gene primer amplification, were obtained. The data were produced by immunoSEQ multiplex PCR, yet TCRdb's version contains in-frame clones alone and is incomplete. The D gene and trimming were derived from the DNA, and the V and J assignments and clone size from that table. The data show more than 110,000 clones, approximately 85% seen once. Material for sequencing was peripheral blood. The source of this sequence is a man aged 50 or older with acute or convalescent COVID-19.

This chain's CDR3 is CASSPPIRGGYEQYF. The CDR3, as DNA: TGTGCCAGCTCACCACCGATCCGGGGGGGATACGAGCAGTACTTC. The gene calls are TRBV18 and TRBJ2-7; 8 bases are shared with TRBD2. V lost 0 bases, J lost 4 bases, and 5 bases stayed unmatched. Germline CDR1 is KGHSH and CDR2 is LQKENI. This CDR3 is 15 amino acids long.